One T cell receptor beta chain is described in this entry. The antigen remains unidentified. Each CDR3 protein is one row after TCRdb ran MiXCR on the 5' RACE reads. The sample yields approximately 230,000 distinct CDR3 sequences, less than 20% seen once. The data belong to a study of T-cell memory formation after mild COVID-19. Study-level information: Largely donor-specific sequence clusters came from a couple of donors. Study observations and caveats: Later expanders leaned toward CD4+, whereas clones contracting from day 15 to 85 were balanced CD4/CD8. Memory cells collected pre-infection included some clones that later responded, suggesting cross-reactive memory joined.

V lost 6 bases to trimming and J lost 2 bases; unmatched junction nucleotides: 8. This CDR3 has 14 amino acids. Germline V gene lookup returns CDR1 SQVTM and CDR2 ANQGSEA. This sequence was found in a man between 18 and 29 years old who had mild COVID-19 (a few samples of this study predate the infection). Cell type and time point are not known. Sample: PBMCs or a T cell subset sorted from them (not recorded which). The chain carries TRBV29-1 and TRBJ2-7; TRBD1 matches at 9 bases. The CDR3 DNA sequence: TGCAGCGTGGAGCCGGGACAGGGCACCTACGAGCAGTACTTC. Amino acid sequence: CSVEPGQGTYEQYF.